These 12 T cell receptor beta chains were all obtained from the same sample, sequenced in a study of shared clonotypes between healthy human individuals. TCRdb keeps only in-frame clones here, not all; method: immunoSEQ multiplex PCR. The data hold 2,100,000 or so clones, with approximately 94% observed a single time. Sequencing was performed on naive CD4+ T cells sorted from blood. Sample subset: CD45RA+ positively selected. These receptors were taken from a man aged 18 to 29 in good health.

The chain links TRBV11-2 to TRBJ2-7; TRBD2 matches 7 bases. The CDR3 runs 13 residues. The V segment lost 6 bases and the J segment 3 bases; nucleotides outside the gene matches: 5. CDR1 and CDR2 (germline): SGHAT, FQNNGV. CDR3 loop: CASRNRDYYEQYF. The CDR3 coding sequence is TGTGCCAGCAGAAACCGGGACTACTACGAGCAGTACTTC.

V usage is TRBV28 and J usage is TRBJ1-1; D might be TRBD1 (5 bases). The ends were cut back, 3 bases at V and 3 bases at J, with 20 bases in the middle. CDR3 length: 17 residues. The germline gives CDR1 MDHEN, CDR2 SYDVKM. This chain's CDR3 is CASSLVDSTERHTEAFF. CDR3 nucleotides: TGTGCCAGCAGTTTGGTAGACAGTACGGAACGGCACACTGAAGCTTTCTTT.

The chain links TRBV6-1 to TRBJ2-7; D is ambiguous. This CDR3 is 11 amino acids long. Germline V gives CDR1 MNHNS, CDR2 SASEGT. Trimming removed 7 bases at V and 6 bases at J, with 10 bases between. The CDR3 region has the DNA TGTGCCAGCATGGGGTCGTTCGAGCAGTACTTC. Translating it yields CASMGSFEQYF.

The V gene is TRBV18, the J gene TRBJ2-5, with D possibly matching TRBD2 (5 bases). The germline V gene has CDR1 KGHSH and CDR2 LQKENI. This CDR3 is built from 13 residues. Trimming shortened V by 6 bases and J by 0 bases, and 8 bases separated the two germline ends. The CDR3 sequence is CASSFGNQETQYF. The DNA of the CDR3 is TGTGCCAGCTCGTTCGGGAACCAAGAGACCCAGTACTTC.

The rearrangement joins TRBV30 to TRBJ2-3, with 9 nucleotides matching TRBD1. Trimming removed 1 base from V and 5 bases from J; junction bases left unmatched: 16. CDR3 length: 18 amino acids. CDR1 and CDR2 (germline): GTSNPN, SVGIG (reference sequence). CDR3 sequence reads: CAWSAIGYTGGIIDTQYF. The CDR3 DNA sequence: TGTGCCTGGAGTGCCATCGGGTACACAGGGGGCATAATAGATACGCAGTATTTT.

This chain connects TRBV30 to TRBJ1-3, with D possibly matching TRBD1 (6 bases). The CDR3 runs to 14 residues. V lost 2 bases and J 0 bases, leaving 8 bases between the germline ends. Germline values: CDR1 GTSNPN, CDR2 SVGIG (reference sequence). For the CDR3, the DNA is TGTGCCTGGAGTCCAGGGGTCTCTGGAAACACCATATATTTT. This gives the protein CAWSPGVSGNTIYF.

The gene calls are TRBV27 and TRBJ1-5; D is unclear. The germline CDR1 and CDR2 sequences are MNHEY and SMNVEV (reference sequence). V was trimmed by 2 bases and J by 4 bases, leaving 12 bases between them. The CDR3 spans 15 residues. CDR3 coding DNA: TGTGCCAGCAGTTTAGGCCCCAAGGCAAATCAGCCCCAGCATTTT. As protein: CASSLGPKANQPQHF.

V is TRBV10-3 and J is TRBJ2-2, with D maybe TRBD2 (6 bases). V was trimmed by 4 bases and J by 4 bases, leaving 13 bases between them. The CDR3 extends over 15 amino acids. The germline V gene has CDR1 ENHRY and CDR2 SYGVKD. The CDR3 loop is CAISGDGGVTGELFF. The DNA of the CDR3 is TGTGCCATCAGTGGTGACGGGGGAGTCACCGGGGAGCTGTTTTTT.

The rearrangement uses TRBV29-1 and TRBJ1-2, with D possibly TRBD1 on 5 matching bases. The CDR3 extends over 15 amino acids. V lost 1 base to trimming and J lost 5 bases, with 17 bases between them. Germline CDR1 is SQVTM and CDR2 is ANQGSEA. The CDR3 here is CSVEVRKGAGYGYTF. The CDR3 nucleotides read TGCAGCGTTGAAGTACGGAAAGGGGCGGGGTATGGCTACACCTTC.

The CDR3 DNA is TGTGCCAGCAGTTCCCTGGGGGAGCAGTTCTTC. Translation gives CASSSLGEQFF. The chain recombines TRBV28 with TRBJ2-1; no firm D call. Deletions cut 4 bases from V and 10 bases from J, with 8 bases between. The CDR3 runs 11 residues. Germline values: CDR1 MDHEN, CDR2 SYDVKM.

The chain links TRBV4-2 to TRBJ1-3, with 8 bases that match TRBD1. Germline V gene lookup returns CDR1 LGHNA and CDR2 YNFKEQ. The CDR3 runs 19 residues. The V gene end was trimmed by 4 bases and the J gene end by 3 bases; junction bases not matched to a gene: 17. The CDR3 DNA reads as TGTGCCAGCAGCCCTCGGAGACAGGGGAACTCCGGGGTTGGAAACACCATATATTTT. This codes for CASSPRRQGNSGVGNTIYF.

J is TRBJ2-7 and V is TRBV5-4; D remains ambiguous. The CDR3 runs to 15 residues. With 0 bases removed from V and 2 bases from J, the gap between germline ends came to 12 bases. The V gene's germline CDR1 is SGHNT and CDR2 YYREEE (reference sequence). The CDR3 sequence is CASSLAVGPPYEQYF. CDR3 coding DNA: TGTGCCAGCAGCTTGGCCGTAGGGCCCCCCTACGAGCAGTACTTC.